These 19 T cell receptor beta chains originate from one sample sequenced in a study of blood T cell repertoires in COVID-19. Repertoires were generated with immunoSEQ multiplex PCR, while TCRdb's copy carries only in-frame clones and drops some. The sample lists roughly 250,000 clones, approximately 90% seen once, with 1.9% in the top ten. The sample taken for sequencing was PBMCs or T cells enriched from blood (not recorded which). The receptors come from a woman in her late teens or twenties who had recovered from COVID-19.

This clone was seen a handful of times. V is TRBV10-3 and J is TRBJ2-4, with D tentatively TRBD2 (5 bases). The length of the CDR3 is 16 residues. Germline CDR1 is ENHRY and CDR2 is SYGVKD. The V gene lost 3 bases and the J gene lost 6 bases, with 18 bases spanning the gap. CDR3 coding DNA: TGTGCCATCAGTGACCCCTCCGGCGGACTGACAAACATTCAGTACTTC. As protein: CAISDPSGGLTNIQYF.

The J gene is TRBJ2-4, the V gene TRBV23-1, with D possibly being TRBD2 (5 bases). TRBV23-1 is reported as an ORF; its role is uncertain. The CDR3 runs 18 residues. The ends were cut back, 5 bases at V and 2 bases at J, with 22 bases in the middle. The CDR3 DNA is TGCGCCAGCAGTTCCGAGGGTACCAGGTTGAAGTCCAAAAACATTCAGTACTTC. It is translated as CASSSEGTRLKSKNIQYF.

This sequence joins TRBV6-4 and TRBJ1-4; a possible D gene is TRBD1 (6 bases). The CDR3 consists of 15 residues. Trimming took 5 bases from V and 3 from J, leaving 13 bases between them. Germline CDR1 MRHNA, CDR2 SNTAGT. CDR3 protein: CASSINRAANEKLFF. The CDR3 nucleotides read TGTGCCAGCAGTATCAACAGGGCTGCTAATGAAAAACTGTTTTTT.

This sequence joins TRBV6-5 and TRBJ1-2; weak D call: TRBD1 (5 bases). The CDR3 covers 11 residues. V was trimmed by 5 bases and J by 6 bases, leaving 7 bases between them. The germline V gene encodes CDR1 MNHEY and CDR2 SVGAGI. As DNA, the CDR3 is TGTGCCAGCAGTATGGGGCATGGCTACACCTTC. Its protein is CASSMGHGYTF.

The rearrangement uses TRBV19 and TRBJ2-7; D is undetermined. V gave up 1 base and J gave up 2 bases, with 24 bases separating them. Germline V gene lookup returns CDR1 LNHDA and CDR2 SQIVND (reference sequence). CDR3 size: 19 residues. CDR3 loop: CASSIGQAFSTTLPYEQYF. The CDR3 DNA follows: TGTGCCAGTAGTATAGGGCAGGCCTTTAGTACCACACTTCCCTACGAGCAGTACTTC.

The chain recombines TRBV6-5 with TRBJ1-1, with unresolved D. With 0 bases removed from V and 4 bases from J, the gap between germline ends came to 15 bases. The CDR3 extends over 16 amino acids. Germline-derived CDR1 and CDR2 are MNHEY and SVGAGI. This chain's CDR3 is CASSYSLRDGGTEAFF. The CDR3 DNA reads TGTGCCAGCAGTTACTCGTTAAGAGACGGAGGCACTGAAGCTTTCTTT.

The rearrangement joins TRBV6-1 to TRBJ2-1; TRBD2 aligns across 7 bases. This CDR3 has 16 amino acids. V dropped 2 bases and J dropped 5; count of bases not matched to a gene: 9. Germline V gives CDR1 MNHNS, CDR2 SASEGT. In DNA, the CDR3 is TGTGCCAGCAGTGAATTCGGAGCGGGATGGAACAATGAGCAGTTCTTC. Translating gives CASSEFGAGWNNEQFF.

The table lists this clone with a count of one. This rearrangement joins TRBV2 to TRBJ1-1; tentatively, D is TRBD1 (5 bases). The CDR3 is 14 amino acids. The germline V and J ends were trimmed by 8 bases and 6 bases, with 19 bases remaining between them. From germline, CDR1 is SNHLY and CDR2 FYNNEI. The CDR3, as DNA: TGTGCCAGCGTTAGGGGCGGATCCGTGGCTGAAGCTTTCTTT. Its protein product is CASVRGGSVAEAFF.

This clone appeared a single time. This rearrangement joins TRBV7-9 to TRBJ1-1; the match to TRBD1 covers 9 bases. The CDR3 spans 14 residues. From germline, CDR1 is SEHNR and CDR2 FQNEAQ (reference sequence). Unmatched junction bases numbered 8, after V lost 4 bases and J lost 8 bases. This CDR3 reads CASSSSPGTGEAFF. The CDR3 DNA reads TGTGCCAGCAGCTCCAGTCCCGGGACAGGGGAAGCTTTCTTT.

Concerning this clone: Germline is not matched at one junction end, which may reflect a read error. The chain is built from TRBV7-9 and TRBJ1-2; TRBD1 might be the D (5 bases). CDR1 and CDR2 from the germline V gene are SEHNR and FQNEAQ (reference sequence). The CDR3 has 17 residues. The CDR3 DNA reads TGTGCCAGCACCTTAGATCACCGGGGGGAGGGATCCTATGGCTACACCTTC. Its protein is CASTLDHRGEGSYGYTF.

The V and J genes are TRBV5-4 and TRBJ2-5; 11 bases align to TRBD2. CDR1 and CDR2 from the germline V gene are SGHNT and YYREEE (reference sequence). V lost 0 bases and J lost 4; bases outside the gene matches: 2. The CDR3 runs to 15 residues. CDR3: CASSLGLAGSETQYF. Here the CDR3 DNA reads TGTGCCAGCAGCTTGGGACTAGCGGGGTCAGAGACCCAGTACTTC.

This clone appeared a single time. The chain recombines TRBV4-1 with TRBJ2-6; D might be TRBD1 (6 bases). Germline CDR1 and CDR2: MGHRA and YSYEKL. V was shortened by 5 bases and J by 0 bases, with 8 bases between the two germline ends. The CDR3 is made up of 15 amino acids. CDR3 amino acids: CASSTGNSGANVLTF. In DNA form, the CDR3 reads TGCGCCAGCAGCACAGGGAACTCTGGGGCCAACGTCCTGACTTTC.

This chain links TRBV5-6 with TRBJ2-1; unclear D gene. The germline V gene encodes CDR1 SGHDT and CDR2 YYEEEE. CDR3 length: 13 amino acids. V dropped 5 bases and J dropped 6 bases, with 12 bases sitting between them. The CDR3 DNA follows: TGTGCCAGCAGTTTAGCTCCGCTCAATGAGCAGTTCTTC. Translated, it gives CASSLAPLNEQFF.

This chain uses TRBV6-5 with TRBJ2-5; TRBD2 is a possible D gene (5 bases). Germline V gene lookup returns CDR1 MNHEY and CDR2 SVGAGI. This CDR3 has 13 residues. V was clipped by 2 bases and J by 5 bases, with 9 bases between them. CDR3 sequence: CASSYARRETQYF. CDR3 nucleotides: TGTGCCAGCAGTTACGCGAGGAGGGAGACCCAGTACTTC.

The rearrangement joins TRBV7-2 to TRBJ2-2; 9 bases are shared with TRBD1. From germline, CDR1 is SGHTA and CDR2 FQGNSA. J lost 8 bases, V lost 2 bases, and 6 bases had no gene match. The CDR3 runs to 15 residues. As DNA, the CDR3 is TGTGCCAGCAGCTTAAAGGGACAGGGAGGAGGGGAGCTGTTTTTT. Translating gives CASSLKGQGGGELFF.

The rearrangement joins TRBV11-3 to TRBJ2-3, with TRBD2 matching over 14 bases. The germline V gene has CDR1 SGHNT and CDR2 YENEEA. With V trimmed by 3 bases and J by 4 bases, 9 bases remained unmatched. The CDR3 is 18 residues long. The CDR3 nucleotides are TGTGCCAGCAGCTTGGGGACTAGCGGGGGTTGGGGCGCAGATACGCAGTATTTT. Encoded protein: CASSLGTSGGWGADTQYF.

In DNA, the CDR3 is TGCGCCAGCAGCGTAGGTTCGGGGGGAGAGACCCAGTACTTC. Protein sequence: CASSVGSGGETQYF. The chain joins TRBV5-1 to TRBJ2-5; 7 positions match TRBD2. V lost 4 bases to trimming and J lost 4 bases; unmatched junction nucleotides: 7. The CDR3 has 14 amino acids. The germline gives CDR1 SGHRS, CDR2 YFSETQ. The entire variable domain, with the rest obtained from reference TRBV5-1 and TRBJ2-5, is as follows: KAGVTQTPRYLIKTRGQQVTLSCSPISGHRSVSWYQQTPGQGLQFLFEYFSETQRNKGNFPGRFSGRQFSNSRSEMNVSTLELGDSALYLCASSVGSGGETQYFGPGTRLLVL.

The rearrangement joins TRBV7-2 to TRBJ2-1; the D is unclear. CDR3 length: 16 amino acids. CDR1 and CDR2 (germline): SGHTA, FQGNSA. The V and J ends lost 1 base and 7 bases respectively, with 17 bases between them. CDR3 protein: CASSLDGSVHGNEQFF. The CDR3 nucleotides read TGTGCCAGCAGCTTAGACGGGTCGGTTCATGGGAATGAGCAGTTCTTC.

This chain connects TRBV11-2 to TRBJ2-3; 9 bases line up with TRBD1. The CDR3 is 15 amino acids. V lost 5 bases to trimming and J lost 1 base; unmatched junction nucleotides: 4. CDR1 and CDR2 (germline): SGHAT, FQNNGV. The CDR3 DNA is TGTGCCAGCAGCGAAAGGACAGGGGGCACAGATACGCAGTATTTT. Its protein product is CASSERTGGTDTQYF.